This T cell receptor beta chain derives from a study of monozygotic twins with inflammatory bowel disease. Study conclusions and caveats: Patients with IBD had less TCRbeta diversity (inverse Simpson) than their healthy co-twins.

CDR1 and CDR2 (germline): KGHSH, LQKENI. The CDR3 runs to 16 residues. With regard to this clonotype: What it recognizes is unknown.

Used for each TCR library was approximately 3,600 ng of total RNA. Reanalyzing the 5' RACE reads, TCRdb keeps one entry per CDR3 protein, without DNA. The sample has approximately 100,000 distinct CDR3 sequences. The sequencing sample was made of blood. V and J are TRBV18 and TRBJ2-7; the TRBD1 assignment by TCRdb is unverifiable without DNA. The sequence was collected from a human donor with ulcerative colitis or Crohn's disease, or a healthy co-twin of an affected twin (not recorded which). This CDR3 reads CASSPPRSGTDYEQYF.